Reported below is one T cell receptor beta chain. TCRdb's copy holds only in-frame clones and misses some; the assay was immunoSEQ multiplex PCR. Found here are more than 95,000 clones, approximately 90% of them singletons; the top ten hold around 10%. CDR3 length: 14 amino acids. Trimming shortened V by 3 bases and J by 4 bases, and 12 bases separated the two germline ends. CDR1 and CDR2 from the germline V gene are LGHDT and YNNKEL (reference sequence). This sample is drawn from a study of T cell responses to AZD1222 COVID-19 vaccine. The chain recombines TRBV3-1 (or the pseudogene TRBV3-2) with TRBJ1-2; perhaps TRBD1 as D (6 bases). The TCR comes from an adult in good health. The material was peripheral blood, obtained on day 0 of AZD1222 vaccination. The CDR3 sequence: CASSQRGQTYGYTF. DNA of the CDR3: TGTGCCAGCAGCCAGCGGGGACAAACCTATGGCTACACCTTC.